This record looks at one TCR beta chain sequence and its context. The antigen remains undetermined. RNA transcripts served as the template for amplifying TCR beta CDR3 regions. The TCR CDR3 first-round RT-PCR relied on the HTBI primer set. TCRdb ran MiXCR on the multiplex PCR reads and lists one entry per CDR3 protein. The sample has around 600,000 distinct CDR3 sequences, more than 13% seen once. The data originate from a study of T cells in Graves' hyperthyroidism and ophthalmopathy. Study summary: Any treatment followed the collection of peripheral blood at initial diagnosis. Notes on the study in general: A model built on 13 V-J features separated ophthalmopathy from stable hyperthyroidism.

Ophthalmopathy patients had moderate-to-severe active disease, CAS ≥3, NOSPECS ≥4, and disease duration under 3 months. Diagnostic decisions used clinical symptoms, serum thyroxine and TRAb, thyroid ultrasound and orbital computed tomography. The germline V gene encodes CDR1 MGHRA and CDR2 YSYEKL. V shed 3 bases, J shed 6 bases, and the junction held 6 bases outside the gene matches. The CDR3 sequence is 15 residues long. This sequence originates from a woman aged 18-29 years with Graves' ophthalmopathy. Sequencing used blood. The chain recombines TRBV4-1 with TRBJ2-1; 9 positions match TRBD2. The CDR3 reads CASSQPTSGFNEQFF. In DNA, the CDR3 is TGCGCCAGCAGCCAGCCTACTAGCGGGTTCAATGAGCAGTTCTTC.